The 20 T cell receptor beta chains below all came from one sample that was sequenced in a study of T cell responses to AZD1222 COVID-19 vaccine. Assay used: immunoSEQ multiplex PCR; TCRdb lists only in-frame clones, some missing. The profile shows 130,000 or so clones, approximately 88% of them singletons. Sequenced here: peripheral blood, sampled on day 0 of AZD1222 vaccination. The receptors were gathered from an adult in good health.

The CDR3 loop reads CASSGGTSGSYNEQFF. CDR3 bases: TGTGCCAGCAGCGGAGGGACCTCGGGCTCCTACAATGAGCAGTTCTTC. The rearrangement joins TRBV5-4 to TRBJ2-1, with D possibly TRBD2 on 6 matching bases. Deletions cut 4 bases from V and 0 bases from J, with 14 bases between. Germline CDR1 and CDR2: SGHNT and YYREEE (reference sequence). The CDR3 is made up of 16 amino acids. The full variable domain, rest sourced from reference TRBV5-4 and TRBJ2-1, is ETGVTQSPTHLIKTRGQQVTLRCSSQSGHNTVSWYQQALGQGPQFIFQYYREEENGRGNFPPRFSGLQFPNYSSELNVNALELDDSALYLCASSGGTSGSYNEQFFGPGTRLTVL.

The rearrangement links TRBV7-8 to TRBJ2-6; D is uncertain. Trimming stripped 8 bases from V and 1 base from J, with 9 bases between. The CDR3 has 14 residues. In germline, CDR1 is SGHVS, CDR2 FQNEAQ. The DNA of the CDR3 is TGTGCCAGCGTCAAGGTATCTGGGGCCAACGTCCTGACTTTC. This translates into CASVKVSGANVLTF.

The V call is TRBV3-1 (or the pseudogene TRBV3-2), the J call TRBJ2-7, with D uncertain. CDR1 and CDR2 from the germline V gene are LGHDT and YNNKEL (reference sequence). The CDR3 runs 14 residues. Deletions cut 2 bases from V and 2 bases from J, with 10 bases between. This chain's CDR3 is CASSQRYTTYEQYF. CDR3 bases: TGTGCCAGCAGCCAAAGGTACACAACCTACGAGCAGTACTTC.

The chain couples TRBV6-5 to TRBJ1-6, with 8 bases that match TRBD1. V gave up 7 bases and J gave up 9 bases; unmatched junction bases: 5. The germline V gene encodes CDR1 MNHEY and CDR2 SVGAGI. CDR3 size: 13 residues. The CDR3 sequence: CASTGQGSSPLHF. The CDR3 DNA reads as TGTGCCAGCACCGGACAGGGTTCTTCACCCCTCCACTTT.

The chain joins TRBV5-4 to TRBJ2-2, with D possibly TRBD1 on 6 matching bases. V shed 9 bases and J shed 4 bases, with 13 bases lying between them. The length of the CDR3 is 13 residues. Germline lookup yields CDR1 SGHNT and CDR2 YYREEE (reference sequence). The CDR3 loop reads CAIQTGRTGELFF. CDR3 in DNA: TGTGCCATCCAGACAGGCCGCACCGGGGAGCTGTTTTTT.

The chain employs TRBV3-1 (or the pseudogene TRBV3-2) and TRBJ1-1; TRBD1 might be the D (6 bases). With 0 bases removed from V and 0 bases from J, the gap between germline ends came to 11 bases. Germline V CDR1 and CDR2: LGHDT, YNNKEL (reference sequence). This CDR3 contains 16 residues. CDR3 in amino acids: CASSQDPTGMNTEAFF. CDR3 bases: TGTGCCAGCAGCCAAGATCCGACAGGAATGAACACTGAAGCTTTCTTT.

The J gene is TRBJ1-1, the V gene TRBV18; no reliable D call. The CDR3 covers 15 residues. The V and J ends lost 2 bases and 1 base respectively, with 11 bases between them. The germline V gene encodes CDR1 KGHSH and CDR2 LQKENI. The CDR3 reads CASSPGMSRNTEAFF. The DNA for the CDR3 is TGTGCCAGCTCACCAGGGATGTCGAGGAACACTGAAGCTTTCTTT.

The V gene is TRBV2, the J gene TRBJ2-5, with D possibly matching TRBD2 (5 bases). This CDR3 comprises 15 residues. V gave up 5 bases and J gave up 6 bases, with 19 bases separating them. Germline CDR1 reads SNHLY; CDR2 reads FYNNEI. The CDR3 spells CASSSGWAAVKTQYF. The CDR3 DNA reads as TGTGCCAGCAGTTCGGGGTGGGCGGCAGTCAAGACCCAGTACTTC.

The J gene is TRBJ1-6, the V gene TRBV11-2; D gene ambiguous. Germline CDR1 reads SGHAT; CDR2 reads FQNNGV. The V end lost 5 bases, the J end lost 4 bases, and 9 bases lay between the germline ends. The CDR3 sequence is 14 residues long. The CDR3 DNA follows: TGTGCCAGCAGCCCAGATAGGTATAATTCACCCCTCCACTTT. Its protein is CASSPDRYNSPLHF.

In nucleotides, the CDR3 is TGTGCCAGCAGCTTAAGGCAGGAGAGCACTGAAGCTTTCTTT. It encodes CASSLRQESTEAFF. The rearrangement uses TRBV7-8 and TRBJ1-1; no reliable D call. Germline V gene sequence: CDR1 SGHVS, CDR2 FQNEAQ. This CDR3 has 14 residues. Between the trimmed V and J ends, which lost 2 bases and 4 bases, there was a span of 11 bases.

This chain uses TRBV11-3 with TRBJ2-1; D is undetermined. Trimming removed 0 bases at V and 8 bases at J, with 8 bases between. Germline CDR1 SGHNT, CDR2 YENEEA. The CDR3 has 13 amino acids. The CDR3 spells CASSLELNHEQFF. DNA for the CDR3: TGTGCCAGCAGCTTAGAACTCAACCATGAGCAGTTCTTC.

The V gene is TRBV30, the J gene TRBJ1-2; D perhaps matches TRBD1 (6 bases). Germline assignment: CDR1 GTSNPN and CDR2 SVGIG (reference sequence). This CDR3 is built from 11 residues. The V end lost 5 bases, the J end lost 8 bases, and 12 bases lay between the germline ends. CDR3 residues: CAWEGRGGYTF. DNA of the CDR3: TGTGCCTGGGAAGGCAGGGGCGGCTACACCTTC.

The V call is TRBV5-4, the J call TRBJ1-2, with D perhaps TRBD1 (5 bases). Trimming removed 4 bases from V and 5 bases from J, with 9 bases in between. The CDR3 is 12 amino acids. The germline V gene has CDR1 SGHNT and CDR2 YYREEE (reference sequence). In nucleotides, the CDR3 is TGTGCCAGCAGCGGGACGGGGTATGGCTACACCTTC. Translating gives CASSGTGYGYTF. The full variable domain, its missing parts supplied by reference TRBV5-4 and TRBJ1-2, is ETGVTQSPTHLIKTRGQQVTLRCSSQSGHNTVSWYQQALGQGPQFIFQYYREEENGRGNFPPRFSGLQFPNYSSELNVNALELDDSALYLCASSGTGYGYTFGSGTRLTVV.

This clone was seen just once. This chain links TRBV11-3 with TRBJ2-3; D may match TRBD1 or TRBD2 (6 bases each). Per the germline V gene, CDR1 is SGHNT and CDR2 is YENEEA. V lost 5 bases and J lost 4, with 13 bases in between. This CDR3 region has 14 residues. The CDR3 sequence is CASSKGGGPDTQYF. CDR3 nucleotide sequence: TGTGCCAGCAGCAAGGGGGGAGGACCAGATACGCAGTATTTT. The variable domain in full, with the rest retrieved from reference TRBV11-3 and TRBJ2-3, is EAGVVQSPRYKIIEKKQPVAFWCNPISGHNTLYWYLQNLGQGPELLIRYENEEAVDDSQLPKDRFSAERLKGVDSTLKIQPAELGDSAVYLCASSKGGGPDTQYFGPGTRLTVL.

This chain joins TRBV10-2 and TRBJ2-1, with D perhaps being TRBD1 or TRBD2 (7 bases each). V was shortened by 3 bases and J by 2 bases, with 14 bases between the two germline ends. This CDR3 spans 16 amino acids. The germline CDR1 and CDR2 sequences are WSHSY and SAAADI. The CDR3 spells CASSDLRGGPYNEQFF. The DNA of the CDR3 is TGCGCCAGCAGTGACCTCAGGGGGGGCCCCTACAATGAGCAGTTCTTC.

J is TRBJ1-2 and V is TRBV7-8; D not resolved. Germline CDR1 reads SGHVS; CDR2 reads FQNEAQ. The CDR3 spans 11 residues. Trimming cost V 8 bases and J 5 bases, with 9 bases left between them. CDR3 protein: CASGPEYGYTF. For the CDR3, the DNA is TGTGCCAGCGGACCTGAATATGGCTACACCTTC.

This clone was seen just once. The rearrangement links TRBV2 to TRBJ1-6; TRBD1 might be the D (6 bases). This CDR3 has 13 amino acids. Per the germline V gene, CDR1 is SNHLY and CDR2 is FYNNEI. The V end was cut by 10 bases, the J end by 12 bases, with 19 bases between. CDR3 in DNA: TGTGCCACAAAGACAGGCCTTGGCGGACCCCTCCACTTT. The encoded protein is CATKTGLGGPLHF.

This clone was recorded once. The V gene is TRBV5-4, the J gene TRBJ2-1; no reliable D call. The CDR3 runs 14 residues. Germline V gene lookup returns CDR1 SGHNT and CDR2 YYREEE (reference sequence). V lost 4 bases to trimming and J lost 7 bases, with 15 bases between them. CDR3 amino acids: CASSLSLDRNEQFF. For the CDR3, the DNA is TGTGCCAGCAGCCTATCCCTGGACCGAAATGAGCAGTTCTTC.

The CDR3 loop reads CASSLEQGAVNSPLHF. DNA of the CDR3: TGCGCCAGCAGCCTCGAGCAGGGGGCCGTAAATTCACCCCTCCACTTT. The chain recombines TRBV5-1 with TRBJ1-6; TRBD1 matches at 8 bases. Germline V gene data show CDR1 as SGHRS and CDR2 as YFSETQ. V lost 4 bases to trimming and J lost 7 bases; unmatched junction nucleotides: 10. This CDR3 is built from 16 residues.

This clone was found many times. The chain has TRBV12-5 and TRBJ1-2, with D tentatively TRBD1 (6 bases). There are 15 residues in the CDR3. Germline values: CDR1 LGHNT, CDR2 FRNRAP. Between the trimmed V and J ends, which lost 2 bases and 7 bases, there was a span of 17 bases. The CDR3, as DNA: TGTGCTAGTGGTTTGTACAGTTGGGGGCCCGGTGGCTACACCTTC. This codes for CASGLYSWGPGGYTF.